Following are 9 T cell receptor beta chains from one sample sequenced in a study of blood T cell repertoires in COVID-19. Clones were read by immunoSEQ multiplex PCR, and TCRdb kept only the in-frame ones, dropping some. The sample comprises 60,000 to 85,000 clones, 75% of which are singletons, and 21% rests with the top ten. The sequenced sample consisted of peripheral blood. These receptors were obtained from a man in his 70s with acute or convalescent COVID-19.

The table lists this clone with a few counts. This sequence joins TRBV10-3 and TRBJ1-5; TRBD1 matches 10 bases. Germline trimming cut 8 bases from V and 2 bases from J; bases unmatched to any gene: 6. Germline V CDR1 and CDR2: ENHRY, SYGVKD. This CDR3 region has 15 residues. CDR3 sequence reads: CAIGTGAQGNQPQHF. CDR3 DNA: TGTGCCATCGGGACAGGGGCGCAGGGCAATCAGCCCCAGCATTTT.

The chain uses TRBV19 and TRBJ2-3; TRBD1 agrees at 9 bases. Trimming took 5 bases from V and 2 from J; bases not matched to a gene: 8. The CDR3 consists of 16 residues. The germline CDR1 and CDR2 sequences are LNHDA and SQIVND (reference sequence). The CDR3 protein is CASSFQGQGNTDTQYF. The CDR3 DNA is TGTGCCAGTAGTTTCCAGGGACAGGGTAACACAGATACGCAGTATTTT.

The gene calls are TRBV28 and TRBJ2-1; 7 bases are a match to TRBD2. This CDR3 region has 15 residues. Per germline, CDR1 MDHEN and CDR2 SYDVKM. V gave up 3 bases and J gave up 6 bases; unmatched junction bases: 8. The CDR3 reads CASSFGGPGGNEQFF. The CDR3 nucleotides are TGTGCCAGCAGTTTTGGGGGACCGGGAGGCAATGAGCAGTTCTTC.

This chain uses TRBV11-2 with TRBJ2-2; D is perhaps TRBD2 (6 bases). Germline assignment: CDR1 SGHAT and CDR2 FQNNGV. The CDR3 is made up of 13 amino acids. V shed 6 bases and J shed 7 bases, with 12 bases lying between them. DNA for the CDR3: TGTGCCAGCAGGCCTAGCGAGGTCGGGGAGCTGTTTTTT. Translated, it gives CASRPSEVGELFF.

The chain employs TRBV18 and TRBJ2-7; a possible D gene is TRBD2 (5 bases). Per germline, CDR1 KGHSH and CDR2 LQKENI. The CDR3 sequence is 12 residues long. Deletions cut 3 bases from V and 2 bases from J, with 5 bases between. CDR3 sequence reads: CASSPGTYEQYF. For the CDR3, the DNA is TGTGCCAGCTCACCCGGGACCTACGAGCAGTACTTC.

This clone was recorded a few times. The chain combines TRBV7-3 with TRBJ2-6; TRBD2 matches 12 bases. The CDR3 has 17 residues. Losses at the gene ends were 5 bases for V and 0 bases for J; bases not matched to a gene: 2. Per the germline V gene, CDR1 is SGHTA and CDR2 is FQGTGA. The DNA for the CDR3 is TGTGCCAGCAGCCGACTAGCGGGAGTCTCTGGGGCCAACGTCCTGACTTTC. It translates to CASSRLAGVSGANVLTF.

The gene calls are TRBV4-3 and TRBJ2-5; 7 positions match TRBD1. Per the germline V gene, CDR1 is LGHNA and CDR2 is YSLEER. The CDR3 loop spans 16 amino acids. With V trimmed by 1 base and J by 1 base, 6 bases remained unmatched. The CDR3 here is CASSQGPGGAQETQYF. CDR3 sequence (DNA): TGCGCCAGCAGCCAAGGGCCAGGGGGTGCCCAAGAGACCCAGTACTTC.

The rearrangement uses TRBV7-2 and TRBJ2-7, with 7 bases lining up with TRBD2. There are 15 residues in the CDR3. Germline-derived CDR1 and CDR2 are SGHTA and FQGNSA. The V gene end was trimmed by 1 base and the J gene end by 2 bases; junction bases not matched to a gene: 5. In DNA, the CDR3 is TGTGCCAGCAGCTTAGAGTCCCTAGCGGCCTACGAGCAGTACTTC. Protein: CASSLESLAAYEQYF.

This rearrangement joins TRBV18 to TRBJ2-5; weak D call: TRBD2 (6 bases). Per germline, CDR1 KGHSH and CDR2 LQKENI. Trimming cost V 0 bases and J 5 bases, with 16 bases left between them. CDR3 length: 16 amino acids. For the CDR3, the DNA is TGTGCCAGCTCACCACCTTCTCAGGGTGGGAGGGAGACCCAGTACTTC. Its translation: CASSPPSQGGRETQYF.